One and the same sample provided the 25 T cell receptor beta chains below, sequenced in a study of neurological immune-mediated disorders. The time point here: longitudinal time-point 2. TCRdb redid the calling of the 5' RACE reads with MiXCR, one entry per CDR3 protein. The sample lists over 55,000 distinct CDR3 sequences; about 8.9% were seen once. Sequenced sample: PBMCs. The receptors were gathered from a man aged 25-45 years in good health.

This clonotype was seen many times. The junction differs from germline at one of its ends, possibly a read error. J is TRBJ1-3 and V is TRBV5-1; 7 nucleotides line up with TRBD1. Germline V gene data show CDR1 as SGHRS and CDR2 as YFSETQ. The CDR3 is 15 residues long. CDR3 coding DNA: TGCGCCAGCAGCTTCGAGTGGGACAGAGGAAGCACCATATATTTT. Its translation is CASSFEWDRGSTIYF.

This clonotype has a count of ten or more. The J gene is TRBJ2-3, the V gene TRBV4-1, with 9 nucleotides matching TRBD2. Germline CDR1 and CDR2: MGHRA and YSYEKL. CDR3 length equals 17 residues. V lost 2 bases to trimming and J lost 9 bases; unmatched junction nucleotides: 15. This CDR3 is CASSQLNGGRAQGTQYF. The CDR3 DNA sequence: TGCGCCAGCAGCCAACTCAACGGCGGGAGGGCCCAGGGCACGCAGTATTTT.

This clonotype was counted at least ten times. The gene calls are TRBV10-3 and TRBJ2-5; 9 nucleotides align to TRBD1. V shed 3 bases and J 5 bases; nucleotides not matched to a gene: 4. There are 14 residues in the CDR3. Germline CDR1 ENHRY, CDR2 SYGVKD. The CDR3 protein is CAISDTGGHETQYF. CDR3 DNA: TGTGCCATCAGTGACACAGGGGGCCACGAGACCCAGTACTTC.

This clonotype was counted at least ten times. The chain joins TRBV29-1 to TRBJ1-1; D ambiguous. Germline V CDR1 and CDR2: SQVTM, ANQGSEA. V gave up 7 bases and J gave up 7 bases, with 10 bases separating them. This CDR3 spans 10 amino acids. In DNA, the CDR3 is TGCAGCGCCCTGTCAAGTGAAGCTTTCTTT. Amino acids: CSALSSEAFF.

Judged by abundance, this clonotype is medium-sized. J is TRBJ2-7 and V is TRBV29-1; TRBD1 might be the D (6 bases). The V end lost 1 base, the J end lost 0 bases, and 13 bases lay between the germline ends. Germline CDR1 is SQVTM and CDR2 is ANQGSEA. The CDR3 length is 15 residues. The CDR3: CSVEGTASSSYEQYF. The CDR3 DNA reads as TGCAGCGTTGAAGGGACAGCATCGAGCTCCTACGAGCAGTACTTC.

This clonotype was seen many times. The J gene is TRBJ1-1, the V gene TRBV7-8, with TRBD1 as a possible D gene (5 bases). This CDR3 has 14 residues. Trimming removed 1 base at V and 1 base at J, with 7 bases between. Germline loops: CDR1 SGHVS, CDR2 FQNEAQ. The DNA of the CDR3 is TGTGCCAGCAGCTTAGAGGGGCGGAACACTGAAGCTTTCTTT. It translates to CASSLEGRNTEAFF.

This clonotype was recorded many times. This CDR3 is CASSPTGDRADTQYF. In DNA form, the CDR3 reads TGTGCCAGCAGCCCGACAGGGGATCGCGCAGATACGCAGTATTTT. V gene TRBV7-2 combines with J gene TRBJ2-3; 8 nucleotides match TRBD1. V dropped 5 bases and J dropped 4; count of bases not matched to a gene: 8. This CDR3 contains 15 residues. Germline V CDR1 and CDR2: SGHTA, FQGNSA.

This clonotype was observed a few times. J is TRBJ2-1 and V is TRBV27; 10 bases map to TRBD2. V gave up 3 bases and J gave up 6 bases; unmatched junction bases: 11. The CDR3 contains 17 residues. CDR1 is MNHEY and CDR2 is SMNVEV in the germline V gene (reference sequence). For the CDR3, the DNA is TGTGCCAGCAGTTTGAGCGGGAGGGCCCTCTCTCTCAATGAGCAGTTCTTC. Residues: CASSLSGRALSLNEQFF.

The sample holds many counts of this clonotype. V and J are TRBV5-1 and TRBJ2-2, with D possibly being TRBD1 or TRBD2 (5 bases each). V lost 3 bases and J lost 4, with 13 bases in between. Germline V gene sequence: CDR1 SGHRS, CDR2 YFSETQ. The CDR3 covers 15 residues. CDR3 amino acids: CASSSSPGPTGELFF. DNA of the CDR3: TGCGCCAGCAGCTCCTCGCCGGGGCCCACCGGGGAGCTGTTTTTT.

This clonotype was observed many times. V is TRBV20-1 and J is TRBJ2-1, with a weak D call TRBD2 (7 bases). The CDR3 consists of 14 residues. The V gene's germline CDR1 is DFQATT and CDR2 SNEGSKA (reference sequence). V was shortened by 8 bases and J by 3 bases, with 17 bases between the two germline ends. The CDR3 reads CSLREGGDYNEQFF. The CDR3 nucleotides are TGCAGTCTTAGGGAGGGGGGGGACTACAATGAGCAGTTCTTC.

This clonotype was counted at least ten times. The chain employs TRBV5-1 and TRBJ2-5; maybe TRBD1 (6 bases). The germline V gene has CDR1 SGHRS and CDR2 YFSETQ. The CDR3 is 16 residues long. V was clipped by 0 bases and J by 0 bases, with 12 bases between them. CDR3 sequence reads: CASSLVGGRYQETQYF. Written as DNA, the CDR3 is TGCGCCAGCAGCTTGGTAGGGGGACGGTACCAAGAGACCCAGTACTTC.

This clonotype was seen only a few times. The CDR3: CSGGYSGPYQETQYF. The CDR3 nucleotides are TGCAGCGGGGGCTATAGCGGGCCCTACCAAGAGACCCAGTACTTC. The chain joins TRBV29-1 to TRBJ2-5; 7 bases are shared with TRBD2. V lost 7 bases to trimming and J lost 0 bases; unmatched junction nucleotides: 11. The CDR3 runs to 15 residues. Germline V CDR1 and CDR2: SQVTM, ANQGSEA.

This clonotype was picked up many times. This sequence joins TRBV29-1 and TRBJ2-7, with D tentatively TRBD2 (6 bases). V lost 4 bases to trimming and J lost 0 bases, with 10 bases between them. Germline CDR1 is SQVTM and CDR2 is ANQGSEA. The CDR3 covers 13 residues. The CDR3 region is CSVAEGYSYEQYF. CDR3 DNA: TGCAGCGTTGCGGAGGGGTACTCCTACGAGCAGTACTTC.

Many counts were recorded for this clonotype. J is TRBJ2-5 and V is TRBV2; 12 bases line up with TRBD1. CDR1 and CDR2 (germline): SNHLY, FYNNEI. Trimming at V came to 5 bases and at J to 5 bases, leaving 9 bases not matched to a gene. The CDR3 spans 16 residues. The CDR3 sequence: CASSFLGQGASETQYF. As DNA, the CDR3 is TGTGCCAGCAGTTTTTTGGGACAGGGGGCTTCGGAGACCCAGTACTTC.

Ten or more counts support this clonotype. The chain is built from TRBV27 and TRBJ2-7; D tentatively reads TRBD1 or TRBD2 (5 bases each). Germline CDR1 and CDR2: MNHEY and SMNVEV (reference sequence). There are 14 residues in the CDR3. V shed 3 bases and J shed 3 bases, with 12 bases lying between them. CDR3 region: CASSFRAGGYEQYF. The DNA of the CDR3 is TGTGCCAGCAGTTTTAGGGCTGGGGGCTACGAGCAGTACTTC.

The V and J genes are TRBV19 and TRBJ2-1; D might be TRBD2 (6 bases). The germline V and J ends were trimmed by 4 bases and 0 bases, with 16 bases remaining between them. Germline values: CDR1 LNHDA, CDR2 SQIVND (reference sequence). The CDR3 has 17 residues. The CDR3 spells CASSTPIAANSYNEQFF. CDR3 coding DNA: TGTGCCAGTAGTACCCCCATAGCGGCAAACTCCTACAATGAGCAGTTCTTC. Full variable domain (remainder filled in from reference TRBV19 and TRBJ2-1): DGGITQSPKYLFRKEGQNVTLSCEQNLNHDAMYWYRQDPGQGLRLIYYSQIVNDFQKGDIAEGYSVSREKKESFPLTVTSAQKNPTAFYLCASSTPIAANSYNEQFFGPGTRLTVL.

This clonotype was seen ten or more times. The chain employs TRBV4-1 and TRBJ1-3; TRBD1 is a possible D gene (6 bases). V was trimmed by 4 bases and J by 6 bases, leaving 16 bases between them. Germline assignment: CDR1 MGHRA and CDR2 YSYEKL. The length of the CDR3 is 15 residues. The DNA for the CDR3 is TGCGCCAGCAGCCTTGAAAGGGGGACACTAAACACCATATATTTT. It is translated as CASSLERGTLNTIYF.

This clonotype has a handful of counts. The V gene is TRBV28, the J gene TRBJ1-2, with D tentatively TRBD1 (5 bases). Deletions cut 10 bases from V and 6 bases from J, with 21 bases between. The CDR3 length is 14 residues. CDR1 MDHEN and CDR2 SYDVKM come from the germline V gene. The CDR3 reads CAIAGREFFDGYTF. The CDR3 coding sequence is TGTGCCATAGCAGGGCGCGAATTTTTTGATGGCTACACCTTC.

The genes are TRBV19 and TRBJ2-1, with a possible D match to TRBD1 (5 bases). The ends were cut back, 3 bases at V and 0 bases at J, with 9 bases in the middle. CDR1 is LNHDA, CDR2 SQIVND, per germline (reference sequence). CDR3 size: 15 residues. Here the CDR3 reads CASSMDTDSYNEQFF. The CDR3 nucleotides are TGTGCCAGTAGTATGGACACCGACTCCTACAATGAGCAGTTCTTC.

This clonotype was observed many times. The CDR3 spells CASSLQAVTDTQYF. DNA for the CDR3: TGTGCCAGCAGCTTACAAGCGGTCACAGATACGCAGTATTTT. The chain recombines TRBV11-2 with TRBJ2-3; TRBD2 might be the D (5 bases). With 2 bases removed from V and 2 bases from J, the gap between germline ends came to 8 bases. The CDR3 consists of 14 residues. CDR1 is SGHAT, CDR2 FQNNGV, per germline.

At least ten counts were recorded for this clonotype. The V call is TRBV5-1, the J call TRBJ2-6; D uncertain. CDR1 and CDR2 from the germline V gene are SGHRS and YFSETQ. This CDR3 region has 14 residues. V lost 2 bases, J lost 3 bases, and 6 bases lay in between. The CDR3 DNA reads as TGCGCCAGCAGCTTAGAAGGTGGGGCCAACGTCCTGACTTTC. Amino acids: CASSLEGGANVLTF.

The rearrangement joins TRBV18 to TRBJ2-5; no definite D call. The CDR3 length is 14 residues. The germline CDR1 and CDR2 sequences are KGHSH and LQKENI. The V end was cut by 3 bases, the J end by 5 bases, with 13 bases between. The DNA for the CDR3 is TGTGCCAGCTCACCGGGGATCCCAGTGGAGACCCAGTACTTC. This sequence encodes CASSPGIPVETQYF.

This clonotype was seen at least ten times. The V gene is TRBV11-2, the J gene TRBJ2-2; D perhaps matches TRBD1 (6 bases). V dropped 1 base and J dropped 5 bases, with 14 bases sitting between them. Germline V gene sequence: CDR1 SGHAT, CDR2 FQNNGV. The CDR3 covers 16 residues. The CDR3 DNA reads TGTGCCAGCAGCTTAGGGTCGTCAGGGGTTACCGGGGAGCTGTTTTTT. It is translated as CASSLGSSGVTGELFF.

In this sample, this clonotype turned up many times. CDR3 sequence: CASSQNRDFGEQYF. CDR3 DNA sequence: TGTGCCAGCAGCCAGAACCGGGACTTCGGAGAGCAGTACTTC. The chain has TRBV13 and TRBJ2-7; D might be TRBD2 (6 bases). Germline-derived CDR1 and CDR2 are PRHDT and FYEKMQ (reference sequence). This CDR3 has 14 amino acids. V was cut by 5 bases and J by 7 bases, with 18 bases left in between.

The chain couples TRBV6-5 to TRBJ2-4; D might be TRBD1 (5 bases). CDR1 and CDR2 (germline): MNHEY, SVGAGI. V dropped 0 bases and J dropped 6 bases, with 12 bases sitting between them. This CDR3 is 15 amino acids long. CDR3 DNA sequence: TGTGCCAGCAGTTACTCGATCGCACAGGCAAACATTCAGTACTTC. Translated, it gives CASSYSIAQANIQYF.